Included here is one T cell receptor beta chain sequence, with context. This sample is part of a study of siplizumab effects on memory and regulatory T cells. The data were produced by immunoSEQ multiplex PCR, yet TCRdb's version contains in-frame clones alone and is incomplete. The sample records about 50,000 clones, about 97% being singletons. The length of the CDR3 is 13 residues. With 5 bases removed from V and 8 bases from J, the gap between germline ends came to 15 bases. The V gene's germline CDR1 is SEHNR and CDR2 FQNEAQ (reference sequence). This clonotype originated in a human donor in good health. This chain joins TRBV7-9 and TRBJ1-2, with D tentatively TRBD1 (5 bases). The specimen was naive CD4+ T cells sorted from blood. Here the CDR3 reads CASSAGGVRGYTF. CDR3 DNA sequence: TGTGCCAGCAGCGCCGGGGGGGTAAGAGGCTACACCTTC.